One and the same sample provided the 12 T cell receptor beta chains below, sequenced in a study of human T cells and chemical hapten exposure. TCRdb passed the RACE reads through MiXCR, listing each CDR3 protein once. The table lists over 65,000 distinct CDR3 sequences, approximately 10% of them singletons, with 1.4% in the top ten. The time point denotes: patch test 3, about 24 weeks after DPC sensitization. As to treatment: therapeutic diphenylcyclopropenone sensitization with weekly scalp DPC. Sequenced material: whole blood, taken in connection with sensitization to the hapten diphenylcyclopropenone (DPC). The receptors derive from a woman in her forties or fifties with alopecia areata. Some clones in this sample may be carry-over from other donors' samples.

The rearrangement joins TRBV20-1 to TRBJ1-1; possibly TRBD1 for D (5 bases). In germline, CDR1 is DFQATT, CDR2 SNEGSKA (reference sequence). V was clipped by 3 bases and J by 11 bases, with 13 bases between them. The CDR3 loop spans 11 amino acids. The CDR3 region has the DNA TGCAGTGCTAGCTCAAAGGGGCCGGCTTTCTTT. This sequence encodes CSASSKGPAFF.

This clonotype was observed at least ten times. This sequence joins TRBV20-1 and TRBJ2-7, with D maybe TRBD2 (5 bases). With 6 bases removed from V and 0 bases from J, the gap between germline ends came to 18 bases. Germline-derived CDR1 and CDR2 are DFQATT and SNEGSKA (reference sequence). CDR3 length equals 15 residues. The CDR3 nucleotides read TGCAGTGCCCGCGCCGACTATATCTCCTCCTACGAGCAGTACTTC. Its protein is CSARADYISSYEQYF.

This clonotype was counted between two and nine times. V usage is TRBV5-5 and J usage is TRBJ2-3; 7 bases align to TRBD2. V dropped 4 bases and J dropped 2; count of bases not matched to a gene: 4. Germline V lookup: CDR1 SGHKS, CDR2 YYEKEE (reference sequence). CDR3 length equals 14 residues. The CDR3 coding sequence is TGTGCCAGCAGCGGCGGGGGACCCACAGATACGCAGTATTTT. It translates to CASSGGGPTDTQYF. The whole variable domain, remainder taken from reference TRBV5-5 and TRBJ2-3, is DAGVTQSPTHLIKTRGQQVTLRCSPISGHKSVSWYQQVLGQGPQFIFQYYEKEERGRGNFPDRFSARQFPNYSSELNVNALLLGDSALYLCASSGGGPTDTQYFGPGTRLTVL.

This chain links TRBV5-1 with TRBJ2-7; D gene ambiguous. This CDR3 region has 12 residues. Between the trimmed V and J ends, which lost 2 bases and 3 bases, there was a span of 6 bases. Germline CDR1 reads SGHRS; CDR2 reads YFSETQ. DNA of the CDR3: TGCGCCAGCAGCTTCGCCAACTACGAGCAGTACTTC. Its protein is CASSFANYEQYF.

The chain employs TRBV28 and TRBJ1-2; D is undetermined. The CDR3 loop spans 15 amino acids. CDR1 is MDHEN and CDR2 is SYDVKM in the germline V gene. Trimming cost V 4 bases and J 2 bases, with 14 bases left between them. CDR3 sequence: CASSSWDILNYGYTF. CDR3 coding DNA: TGTGCCAGCAGTTCCTGGGATATTTTAAACTATGGCTACACCTTC.

The chain couples TRBV6-4 to TRBJ2-1; 8 positions match TRBD2. The CDR3 totals 15 residues. The V gene end was trimmed by 7 bases and the J gene end by 10 bases; junction bases not matched to a gene: 15. Germline V lookup: CDR1 MRHNA, CDR2 SNTAGT. CDR3: CASTPQAGGLREQFF. The CDR3 region has the DNA TGTGCCAGCACTCCCCAGGCGGGGGGCCTAAGGGAGCAGTTCTTC.

This clonotype was detected many times. This sequence joins TRBV11-2 and TRBJ2-1, with TRBD2 matching over 16 bases. The CDR3 contains 16 residues. V lost 4 bases, J lost 8 bases, and 5 bases stayed unmatched. Per the germline V gene, CDR1 is SGHAT and CDR2 is FQNNGV. The CDR3: CASSSAGTSGRDEQFF. The CDR3 nucleotides are TGTGCCAGCAGCTCCGCCGGGACTAGCGGGAGGGATGAGCAGTTCTTC.

There are many counts of this clonotype. The chain uses TRBV20-1 and TRBJ2-3, with a weak D call TRBD2 (7 bases). The length of the CDR3 is 15 residues. V was cut by 0 bases and J by 5 bases, with 15 bases left in between. Germline V gene lookup returns CDR1 DFQATT and CDR2 SNEGSKA (reference sequence). CDR3 in DNA: TGCAGTGCTAGAGATTTGGGGGGGCCCATAGATACGCAGTATTTT. Its translation: CSARDLGGPIDTQYF.

This clonotype was recorded at least ten times. CDR3 residues: CASSLGGTSTDTQYF. The CDR3 DNA reads as TGCGCCAGCAGCTTGGGCGGGACATCCACAGATACGCAGTATTTT. The V and J genes are TRBV5-1 and TRBJ2-3; D assignment may be TRBD1 or TRBD2 (6 bases each). The germline V and J ends were trimmed by 0 bases and 2 bases, with 10 bases remaining between them. The CDR3 totals 15 residues. Germline CDR1 reads SGHRS; CDR2 reads YFSETQ.

The chain couples TRBV6-2 or TRBV6-3 to TRBJ2-7, with 7 bases lining up with TRBD2. Germline assignment: CDR1 MNHEY and CDR2 SVGEGT. J was trimmed by 3 bases and V by 7 bases; bases with no gene match: 12. This CDR3 region has 15 residues. CDR3 coding DNA: TGTGCCAGCAAATTTAGCGGGCCTTCTGGCTACGAGCAGTACTTC. It specifies CASKFSGPSGYEQYF.

This chain links TRBV12-3 or TRBV12-4 with TRBJ1-6, with no clear D. V was pared by 2 bases and J by 10 bases, with 9 bases between. The CDR3 sequence is 13 residues long. The CDR3 region has the DNA TGTGCCAGCAGTTTATTTGGTCCATCACCCCTCCACTTT. Its protein product is CASSLFGPSPLHF.

This clonotype was counted ten times or more. This chain links TRBV29-1 with TRBJ1-3; D remains ambiguous. Germline CDR1 is SQVTM and CDR2 is ANQGSEA. This CDR3 comprises 13 residues. The V gene lost 5 bases and the J gene lost 6 bases, with 14 bases spanning the gap. The CDR3 is CSVRGFPLNTIYF. CDR3 DNA: TGCAGCGTTCGAGGGTTTCCCCTAAACACCATATATTTT.